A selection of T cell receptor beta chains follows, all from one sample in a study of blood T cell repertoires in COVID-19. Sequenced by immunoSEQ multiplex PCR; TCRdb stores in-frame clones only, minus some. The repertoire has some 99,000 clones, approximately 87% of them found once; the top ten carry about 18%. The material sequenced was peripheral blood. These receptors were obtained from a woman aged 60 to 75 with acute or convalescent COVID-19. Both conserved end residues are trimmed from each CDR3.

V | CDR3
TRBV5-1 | ASSLKTGDQETQY
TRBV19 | ASSVRGTGYGYT
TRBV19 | ASQDRGLANYGYT
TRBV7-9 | AASGGQRTEAF
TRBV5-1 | ASSYSRDRGSEQY
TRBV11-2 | ASSLTGGYAF
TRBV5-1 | ASSQARAGADTQY
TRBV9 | ASSVDSWRNTIY
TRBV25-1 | ASTHHRDSIRYPGELF
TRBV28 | ASSPKGWWSNQPQH
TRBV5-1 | ASSLIGPPTEAF